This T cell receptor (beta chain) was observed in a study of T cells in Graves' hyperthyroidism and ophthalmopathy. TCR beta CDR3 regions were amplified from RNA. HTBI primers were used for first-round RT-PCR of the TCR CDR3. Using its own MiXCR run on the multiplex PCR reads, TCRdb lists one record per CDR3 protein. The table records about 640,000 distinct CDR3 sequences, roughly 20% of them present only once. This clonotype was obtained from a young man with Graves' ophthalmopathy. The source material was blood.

DNA of the CDR3: TGTGCCAGCAGCTTTACAGGGCCGCAGTTCTTC. Its protein is CASSFTGPQFF. V is TRBV14 and J is TRBJ2-1; weak D call: TRBD1 (6 bases). The CDR3 is made up of 11 amino acids. CDR1 and CDR2 (germline): SGHDN, FVKESK. The V and J ends lost 5 bases and 12 bases respectively, with 11 bases between them.